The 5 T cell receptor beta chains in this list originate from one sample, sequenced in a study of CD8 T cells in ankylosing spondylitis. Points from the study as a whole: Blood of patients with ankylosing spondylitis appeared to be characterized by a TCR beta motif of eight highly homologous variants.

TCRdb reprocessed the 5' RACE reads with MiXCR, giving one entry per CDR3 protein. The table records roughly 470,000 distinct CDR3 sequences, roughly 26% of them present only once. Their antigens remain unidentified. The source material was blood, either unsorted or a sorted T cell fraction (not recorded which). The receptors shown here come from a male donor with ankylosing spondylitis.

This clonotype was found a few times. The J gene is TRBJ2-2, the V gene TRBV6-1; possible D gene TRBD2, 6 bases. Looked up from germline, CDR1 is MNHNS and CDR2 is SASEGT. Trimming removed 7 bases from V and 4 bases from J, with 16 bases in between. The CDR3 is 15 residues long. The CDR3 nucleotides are TGTGCCAGCACCCCGGTGGAGGGTAGCACCGGGGAGCTGTTTTTT. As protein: CASTPVEGSTGELFF.

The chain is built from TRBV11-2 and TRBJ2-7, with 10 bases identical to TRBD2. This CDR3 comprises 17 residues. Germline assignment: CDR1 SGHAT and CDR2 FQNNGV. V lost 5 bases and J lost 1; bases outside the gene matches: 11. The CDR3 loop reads CASSLGWTSGRSYEQYV. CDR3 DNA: TGTGCCAGCAGCCTAGGCTGGACTAGCGGACGTTCCTACGAGCAGTACGTC.

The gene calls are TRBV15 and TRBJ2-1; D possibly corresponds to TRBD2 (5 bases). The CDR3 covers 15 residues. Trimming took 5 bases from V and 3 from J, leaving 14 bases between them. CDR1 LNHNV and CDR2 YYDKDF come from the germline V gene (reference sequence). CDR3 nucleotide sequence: TGTGCCACCAGCGAAGCCGGACTGGACTACAATGAGCAGTTCTTC. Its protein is CATSEAGLDYNEQFF. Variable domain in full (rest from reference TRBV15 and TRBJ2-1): DAMVIQNPRYQVTQFGKPVTLSCSQTLNHNVMYWYQQKSSQAPKLLFHYYDKDFNNEADTPDNFQSRRPNTSFCFLDIRSPGLGDTAMYLCATSEAGLDYNEQFFGPGTRLTVL.

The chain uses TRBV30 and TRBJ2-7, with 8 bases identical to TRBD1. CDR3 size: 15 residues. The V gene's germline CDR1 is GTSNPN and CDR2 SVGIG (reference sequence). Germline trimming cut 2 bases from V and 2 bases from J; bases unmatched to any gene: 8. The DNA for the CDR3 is TGTGCCTGGAGTCGACAGGGGTTGGGAACCTACGAGCAGTACTTC. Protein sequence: CAWSRQGLGTYEQYF.

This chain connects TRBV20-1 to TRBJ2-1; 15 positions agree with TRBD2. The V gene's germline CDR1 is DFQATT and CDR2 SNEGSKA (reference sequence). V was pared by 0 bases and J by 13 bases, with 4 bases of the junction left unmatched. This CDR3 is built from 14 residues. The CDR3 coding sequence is TGCAGTGCTAGAGATGGGACTAGCGGGGGGCCTCAGTTCTTC. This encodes CSARDGTSGGPQFF.